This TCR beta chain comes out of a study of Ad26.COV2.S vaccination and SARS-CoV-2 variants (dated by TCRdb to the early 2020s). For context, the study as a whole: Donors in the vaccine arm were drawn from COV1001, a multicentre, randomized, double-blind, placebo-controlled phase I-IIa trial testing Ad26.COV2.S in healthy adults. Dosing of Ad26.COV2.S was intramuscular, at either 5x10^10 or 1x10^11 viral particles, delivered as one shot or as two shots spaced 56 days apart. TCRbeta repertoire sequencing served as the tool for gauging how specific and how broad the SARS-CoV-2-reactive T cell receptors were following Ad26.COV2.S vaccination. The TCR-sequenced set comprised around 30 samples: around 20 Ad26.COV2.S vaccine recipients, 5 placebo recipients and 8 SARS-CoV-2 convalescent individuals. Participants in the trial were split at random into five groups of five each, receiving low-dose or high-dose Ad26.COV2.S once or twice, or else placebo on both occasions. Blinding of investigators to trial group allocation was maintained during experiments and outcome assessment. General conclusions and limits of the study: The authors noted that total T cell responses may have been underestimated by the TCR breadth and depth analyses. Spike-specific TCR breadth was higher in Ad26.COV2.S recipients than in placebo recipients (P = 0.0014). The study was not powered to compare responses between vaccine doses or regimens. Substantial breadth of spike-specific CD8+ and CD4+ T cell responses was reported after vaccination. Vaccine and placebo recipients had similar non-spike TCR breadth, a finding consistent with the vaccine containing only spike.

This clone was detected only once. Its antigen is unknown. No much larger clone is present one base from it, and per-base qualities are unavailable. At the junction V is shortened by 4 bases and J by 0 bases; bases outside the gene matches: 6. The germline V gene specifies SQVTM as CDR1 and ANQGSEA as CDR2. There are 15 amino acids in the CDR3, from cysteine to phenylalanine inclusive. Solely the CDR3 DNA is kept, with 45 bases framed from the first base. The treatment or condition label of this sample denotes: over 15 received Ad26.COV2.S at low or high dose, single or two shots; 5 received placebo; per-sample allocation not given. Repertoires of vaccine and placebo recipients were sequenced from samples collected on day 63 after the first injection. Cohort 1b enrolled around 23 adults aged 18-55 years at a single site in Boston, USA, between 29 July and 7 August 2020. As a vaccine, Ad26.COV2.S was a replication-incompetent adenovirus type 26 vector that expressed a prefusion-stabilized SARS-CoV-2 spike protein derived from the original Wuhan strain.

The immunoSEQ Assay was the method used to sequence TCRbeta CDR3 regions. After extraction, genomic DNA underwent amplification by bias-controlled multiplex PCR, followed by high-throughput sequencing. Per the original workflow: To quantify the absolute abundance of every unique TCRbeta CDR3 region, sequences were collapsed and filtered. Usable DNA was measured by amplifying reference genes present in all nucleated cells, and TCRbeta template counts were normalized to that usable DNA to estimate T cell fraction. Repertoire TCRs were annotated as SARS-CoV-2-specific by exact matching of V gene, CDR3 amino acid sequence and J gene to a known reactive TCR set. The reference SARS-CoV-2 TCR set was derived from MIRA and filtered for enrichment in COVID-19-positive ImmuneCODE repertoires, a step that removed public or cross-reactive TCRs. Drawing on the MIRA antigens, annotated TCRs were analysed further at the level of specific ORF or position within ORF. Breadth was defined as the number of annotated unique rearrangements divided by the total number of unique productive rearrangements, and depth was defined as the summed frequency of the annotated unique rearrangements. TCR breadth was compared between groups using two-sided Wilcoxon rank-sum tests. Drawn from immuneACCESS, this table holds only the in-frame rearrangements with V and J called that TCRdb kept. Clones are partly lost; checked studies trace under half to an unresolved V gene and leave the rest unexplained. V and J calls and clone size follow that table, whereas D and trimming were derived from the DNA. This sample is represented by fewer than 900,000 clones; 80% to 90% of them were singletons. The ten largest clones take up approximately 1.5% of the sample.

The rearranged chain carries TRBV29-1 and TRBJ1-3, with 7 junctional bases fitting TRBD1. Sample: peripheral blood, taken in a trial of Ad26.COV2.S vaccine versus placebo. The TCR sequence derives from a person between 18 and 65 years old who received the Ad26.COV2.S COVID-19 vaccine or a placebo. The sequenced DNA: TGCAGCGTTGGACAGGGAACCCACTCTGGAAACACCATATATTTT. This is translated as CSVGQGTHSGNTIYF.